Sequencing of this TCR beta chain was carried out in a study of CD8 T cells in ankylosing spondylitis. Findings of the study overall: Ankylosing spondylitis blood appeared to be characterized by a TCR beta motif of eight highly homologous variants. Relatively scarce in peripheral blood, disease-linked clones were CD8+. In reactive arthritis synovial fluid and blood, some motif variants had been reported before.

From germline, CDR1 is SGHAT and CDR2 FQNNGV. Deletions cut 2 bases from V and 5 bases from J, with 6 bases between. The CDR3 totals 13 residues. This clonotype was counted a single time. Its cognate antigen is unknown. Making the TCR beta libraries involved quantitative 5'-RACE with molecular barcodes. Each CDR3 protein is one row after TCRdb ran MiXCR on the 5' RACE reads. Among fewer than 650,000 distinct CDR3 sequences listed, about 12% were seen once. The sequence was collected from a male donor with ankylosing spondylitis. The chain combines TRBV11-2 with TRBJ2-2; D gene uncertain. Sequences were obtained from blood, either unsorted or a sorted T cell fraction (not recorded which). CDR3 protein: CASSLLVTGELFF. The CDR3 region has the DNA TGTGCCAGCAGCTTATTAGTGACCGGGGAGCTGTTTTTT.